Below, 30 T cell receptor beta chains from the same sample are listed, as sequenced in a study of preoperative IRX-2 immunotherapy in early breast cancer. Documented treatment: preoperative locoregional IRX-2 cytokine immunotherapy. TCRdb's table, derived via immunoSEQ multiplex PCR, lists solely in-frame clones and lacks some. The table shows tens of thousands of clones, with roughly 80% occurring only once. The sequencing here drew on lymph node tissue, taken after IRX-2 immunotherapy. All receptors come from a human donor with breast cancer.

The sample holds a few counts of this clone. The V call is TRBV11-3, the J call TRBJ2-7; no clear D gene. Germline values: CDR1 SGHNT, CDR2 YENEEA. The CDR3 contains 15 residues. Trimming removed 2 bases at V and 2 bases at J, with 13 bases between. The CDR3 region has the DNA TGTGCCAGCAGCTTATCGTCTTCTGCCACCTACGAGCAGTACTTC. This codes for CASSLSSSATYEQYF.

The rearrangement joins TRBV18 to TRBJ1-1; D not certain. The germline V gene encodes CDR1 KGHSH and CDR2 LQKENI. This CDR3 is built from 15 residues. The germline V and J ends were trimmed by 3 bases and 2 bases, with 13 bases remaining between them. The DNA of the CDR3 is TGTGCCAGCTCACCGTCATCAGCACAAAACACTGAAGCTTTCTTT. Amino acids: CASSPSSAQNTEAFF. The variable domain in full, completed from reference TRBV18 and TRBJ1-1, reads NAGVMQNPRHLVRRRGQEARLRCSPMKGHSHVYWYRQLPEEGLKFMVYLQKENIIDESGMPKERFSAEFPKEGPSILRIQQVVRGDSAAYFCASSPSSAQNTEAFFGQGTRLTVV.

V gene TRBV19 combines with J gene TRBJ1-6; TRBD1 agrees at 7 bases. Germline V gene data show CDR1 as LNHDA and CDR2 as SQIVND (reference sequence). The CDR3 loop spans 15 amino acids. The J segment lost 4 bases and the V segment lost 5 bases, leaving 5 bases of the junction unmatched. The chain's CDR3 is CASSLGTVYNSPLHF. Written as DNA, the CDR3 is TGTGCCAGTAGTCTCGGGACAGTTTATAATTCACCCCTCCACTTT. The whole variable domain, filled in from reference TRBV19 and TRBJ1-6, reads DGGITQSPKYLFRKEGQNVTLSCEQNLNHDAMYWYRQDPGQGLRLIYYSQIVNDFQKGDIAEGYSVSREKKESFPLTVTSAQKNPTAFYLCASSLGTVYNSPLHFGNGTRLTVT.

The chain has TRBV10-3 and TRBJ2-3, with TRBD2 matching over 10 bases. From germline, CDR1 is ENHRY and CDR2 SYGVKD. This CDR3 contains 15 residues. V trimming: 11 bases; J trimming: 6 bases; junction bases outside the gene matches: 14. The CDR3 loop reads CASSGAGGPTDTQYF. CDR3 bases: TGTGCCTCTTCTGGAGCGGGGGGGCCTACCGATACGCAGTATTTT.

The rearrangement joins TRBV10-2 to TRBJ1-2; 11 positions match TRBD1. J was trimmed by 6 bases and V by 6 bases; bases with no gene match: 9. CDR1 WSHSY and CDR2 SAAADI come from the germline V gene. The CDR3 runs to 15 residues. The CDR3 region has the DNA TGCGCCAGCAGGGGACAGGGGGATCGGAGAAATGGCTACACCTTC. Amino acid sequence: CASRGQGDRRNGYTF.

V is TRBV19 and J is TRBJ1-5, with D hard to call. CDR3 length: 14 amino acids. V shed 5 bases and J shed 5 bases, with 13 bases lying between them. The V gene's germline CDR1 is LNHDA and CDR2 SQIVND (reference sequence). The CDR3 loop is CASSQLLVDQPQHF. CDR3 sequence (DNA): TGTGCCAGTAGTCAACTTCTGGTCGATCAGCCCCAGCATTTT. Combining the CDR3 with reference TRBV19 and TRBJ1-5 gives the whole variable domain DGGITQSPKYLFRKEGQNVTLSCEQNLNHDAMYWYRQDPGQGLRLIYYSQIVNDFQKGDIAEGYSVSREKKESFPLTVTSAQKNPTAFYLCASSQLLVDQPQHFGDGTRLSIL.

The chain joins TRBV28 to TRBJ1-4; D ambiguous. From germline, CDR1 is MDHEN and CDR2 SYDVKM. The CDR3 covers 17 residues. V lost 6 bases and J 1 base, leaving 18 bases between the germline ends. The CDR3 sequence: CASSLKGFGVTNEKLFF. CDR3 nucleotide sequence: TGTGCCAGCAGCCTCAAAGGATTTGGCGTAACTAATGAAAAACTGTTTTTT.

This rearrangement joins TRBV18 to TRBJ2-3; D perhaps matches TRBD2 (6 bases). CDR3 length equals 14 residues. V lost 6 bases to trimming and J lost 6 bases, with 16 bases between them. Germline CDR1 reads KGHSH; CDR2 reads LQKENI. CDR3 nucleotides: TGTGCCAGCTCGCGGGATCCCTCCGCGGATACGCAGTATTTT. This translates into CASSRDPSADTQYF.

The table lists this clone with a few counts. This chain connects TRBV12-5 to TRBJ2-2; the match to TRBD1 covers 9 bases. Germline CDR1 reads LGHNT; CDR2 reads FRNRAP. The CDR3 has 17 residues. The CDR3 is CASIVGQGTSNTGELFF. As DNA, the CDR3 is TGTGCCAGCATAGTAGGACAGGGGACATCGAACACCGGGGAGCTGTTTTTT.

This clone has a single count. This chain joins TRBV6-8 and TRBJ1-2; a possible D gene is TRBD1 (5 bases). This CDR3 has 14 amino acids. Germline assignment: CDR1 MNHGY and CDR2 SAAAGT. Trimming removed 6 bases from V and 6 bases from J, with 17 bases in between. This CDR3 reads CASRFSAGSDGYTF. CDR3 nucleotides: TGTGCCAGCAGGTTCTCGGCAGGGTCTGATGGCTACACCTTC.

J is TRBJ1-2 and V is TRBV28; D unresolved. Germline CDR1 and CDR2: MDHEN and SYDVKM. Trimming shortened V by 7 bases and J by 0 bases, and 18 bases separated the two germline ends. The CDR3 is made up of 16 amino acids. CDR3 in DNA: TGTGCCAGCAATCCAGCTGCAATAATTCCTAACTATGGCTACACCTTC. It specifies CASNPAAIIPNYGYTF.

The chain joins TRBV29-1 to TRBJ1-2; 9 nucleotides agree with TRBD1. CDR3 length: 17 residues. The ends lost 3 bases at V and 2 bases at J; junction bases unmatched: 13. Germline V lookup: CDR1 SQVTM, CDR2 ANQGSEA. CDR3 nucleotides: TGCAGCGTTGACGATAAACCGGGGACAGGGTTAAACTATGGCTACACCTTC. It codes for CSVDDKPGTGLNYGYTF.

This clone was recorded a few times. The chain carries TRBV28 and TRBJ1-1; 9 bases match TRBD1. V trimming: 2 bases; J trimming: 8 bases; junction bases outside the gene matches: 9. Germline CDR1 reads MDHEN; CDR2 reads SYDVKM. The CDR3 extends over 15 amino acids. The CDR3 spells CASSLAGTGSQEAFF. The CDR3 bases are TGTGCCAGCAGTTTAGCCGGGACAGGGTCCCAAGAAGCTTTCTTT.

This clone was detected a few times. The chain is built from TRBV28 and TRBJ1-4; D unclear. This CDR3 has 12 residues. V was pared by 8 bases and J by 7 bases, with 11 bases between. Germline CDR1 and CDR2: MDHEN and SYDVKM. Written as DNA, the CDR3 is TGTGCCAGCGGAGTTTTGAGTGAAAAACTGTTTTTT. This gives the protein CASGVLSEKLFF.

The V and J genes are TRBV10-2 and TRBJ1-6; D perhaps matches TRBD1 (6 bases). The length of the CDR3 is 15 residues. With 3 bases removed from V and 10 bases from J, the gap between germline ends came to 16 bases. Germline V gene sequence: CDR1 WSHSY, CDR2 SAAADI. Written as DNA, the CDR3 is TGCGCCAGCAGTGAATCTCGGGGGGGCAACTCACCCCTCCACTTT. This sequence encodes CASSESRGGNSPLHF.

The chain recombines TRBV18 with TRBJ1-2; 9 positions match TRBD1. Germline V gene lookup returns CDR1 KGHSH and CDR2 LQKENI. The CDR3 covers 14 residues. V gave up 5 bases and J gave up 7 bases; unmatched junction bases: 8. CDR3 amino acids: CASSSGQGLGGYTF. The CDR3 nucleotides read TGTGCCAGCTCATCGGGACAGGGATTAGGTGGCTACACCTTC.

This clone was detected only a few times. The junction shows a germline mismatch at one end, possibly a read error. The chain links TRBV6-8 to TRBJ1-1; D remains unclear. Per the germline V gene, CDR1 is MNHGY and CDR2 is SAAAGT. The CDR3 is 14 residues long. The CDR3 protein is CAISVGWGNTEAFF. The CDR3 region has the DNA TGTGCCATCAGTGTTGGGTGGGGAAACACTGAAGCTTTCTTT.

CDR3 bases: TGTGCCATCAGAGAGGGGGGGCTGGAGGGTTCACCCCTCCACTTT. The encoded protein is CAIREGGLEGSPLHF. V and J are TRBV6-8 and TRBJ1-6, with D perhaps TRBD1 (6 bases). This CDR3 is built from 15 residues. Trimming pared 10 bases from V and 9 bases from J, leaving 22 bases between. Germline values: CDR1 MNHGY, CDR2 SAAAGT.

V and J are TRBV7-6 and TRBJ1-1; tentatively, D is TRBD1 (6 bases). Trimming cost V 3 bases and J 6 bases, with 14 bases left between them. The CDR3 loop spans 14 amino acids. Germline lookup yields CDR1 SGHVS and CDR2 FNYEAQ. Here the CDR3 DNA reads TGTGCCAGCAGCTTTACAGGGAATCGGGCTGAAGCTTTCTTT. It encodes CASSFTGNRAEAFF.

This chain's CDR3 is CASSYGQETGVHEQYF. The CDR3 DNA reads TGTGCCAGCAGTTACGGCCAAGAGACAGGCGTCCACGAGCAGTACTTC. This sequence joins TRBV6-8 and TRBJ2-7; the D gene is possibly TRBD1 (6 bases). Germline assignment: CDR1 MNHGY and CDR2 SAAAGT. Between the trimmed V and J ends, which lost 2 bases and 5 bases, there was a span of 19 bases. The CDR3 covers 16 residues.

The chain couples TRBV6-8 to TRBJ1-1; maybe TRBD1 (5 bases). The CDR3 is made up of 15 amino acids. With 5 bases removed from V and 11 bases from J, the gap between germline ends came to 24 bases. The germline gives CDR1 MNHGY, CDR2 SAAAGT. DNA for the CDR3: TGTGCCAGCAGTCACGGGGACGGAAGGCCCACACTGGCTTTCTTT. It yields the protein CASSHGDGRPTLAFF.

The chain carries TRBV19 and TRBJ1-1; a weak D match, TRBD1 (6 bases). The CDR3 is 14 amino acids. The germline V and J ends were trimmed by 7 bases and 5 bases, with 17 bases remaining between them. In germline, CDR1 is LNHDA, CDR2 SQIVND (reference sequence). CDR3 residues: CASTPLGGRTEAFF. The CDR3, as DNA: TGTGCCAGTACTCCGCTGGGGGGGCGGACTGAAGCTTTCTTT.

CDR3 sequence: CASTPGQNPYSNQPQHF. CDR3 in DNA: TGTGCCAGCACCCCGGGACAGAATCCTTATAGCAATCAGCCCCAGCATTTT. This sequence joins TRBV28 and TRBJ1-5, with 7 bases fitting TRBD1. V was clipped by 7 bases and J by 0 bases; unmatched bases: 12. The CDR3 loop spans 17 amino acids. CDR1 is MDHEN and CDR2 is SYDVKM in the germline V gene.

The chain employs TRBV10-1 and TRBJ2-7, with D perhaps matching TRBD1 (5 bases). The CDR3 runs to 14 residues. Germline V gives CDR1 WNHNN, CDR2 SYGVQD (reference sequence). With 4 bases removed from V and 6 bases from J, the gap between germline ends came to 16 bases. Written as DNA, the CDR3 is TGCGCCAGCAGTGGGTCCAGGATTAGGGGCGAGCAGTACTTC. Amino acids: CASSGSRIRGEQYF.

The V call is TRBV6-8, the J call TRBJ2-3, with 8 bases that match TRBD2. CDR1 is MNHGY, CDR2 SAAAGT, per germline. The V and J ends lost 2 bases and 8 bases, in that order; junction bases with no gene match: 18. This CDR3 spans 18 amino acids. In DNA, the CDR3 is TGTGCCAGCAGTTACACCGCGGGACTAGATGGTGGAAGGGTTACGCAGTATTTT. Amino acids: CASSYTAGLDGGRVTQYF.

The CDR3 region has the DNA TGCGCCAGCAGCAACTCCGGGGGGCTAAGCACAGATACGCAGTATTTT. Protein sequence: CASSNSGGLSTDTQYF. V gene TRBV5-1 combines with J gene TRBJ2-3; D is perhaps TRBD2 (7 bases). In germline, CDR1 is SGHRS, CDR2 YFSETQ. The germline V and J ends were trimmed by 4 bases and 0 bases, with 15 bases remaining between them. The length of the CDR3 is 16 residues.

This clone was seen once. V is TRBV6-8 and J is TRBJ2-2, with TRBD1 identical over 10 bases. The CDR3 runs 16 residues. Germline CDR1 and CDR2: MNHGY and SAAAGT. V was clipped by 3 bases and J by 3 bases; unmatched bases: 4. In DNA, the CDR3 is TGTGCCAGCAGTTATGGGACAGGGGTGGACACCGGGGAGCTGTTTTTT. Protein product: CASSYGTGVDTGELFF.

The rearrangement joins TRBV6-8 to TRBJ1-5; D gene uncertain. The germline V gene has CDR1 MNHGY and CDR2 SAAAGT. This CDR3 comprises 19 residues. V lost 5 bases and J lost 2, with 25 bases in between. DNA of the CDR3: TGTGCCAGCAGTGCTGGTACGCGGTCCACCCTGATGGGCAATCAGCCCCAGCATTTT. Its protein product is CASSAGTRSTLMGNQPQHF.

The CDR3 spells CASSSGDRISNQPQHF. The CDR3, as DNA: TGTGCCAGCAGCTCCGGTGACAGGATTAGCAATCAGCCCCAGCATTTT. The chain joins TRBV7-7 to TRBJ1-5; a weak D match, TRBD1 (6 bases). Germline assignment: CDR1 SSHAT and CDR2 FNYEAQ (reference sequence). This CDR3 contains 16 residues. Trimming left V 4 bases short and J 0 bases short, with 13 bases between.

CDR3 loop: CASSEIAGGGYNEQFF. CDR3 DNA sequence: TGTGCCAGCAGTGAGATAGCGGGAGGGGGGTACAATGAGCAGTTCTTC. The V and J genes are TRBV6-8 and TRBJ2-1, with TRBD2 matching over 11 bases. CDR3 size: 16 residues. Germline values: CDR1 MNHGY, CDR2 SAAAGT. V lost 5 bases, J lost 4 bases, and 7 bases stayed unmatched.